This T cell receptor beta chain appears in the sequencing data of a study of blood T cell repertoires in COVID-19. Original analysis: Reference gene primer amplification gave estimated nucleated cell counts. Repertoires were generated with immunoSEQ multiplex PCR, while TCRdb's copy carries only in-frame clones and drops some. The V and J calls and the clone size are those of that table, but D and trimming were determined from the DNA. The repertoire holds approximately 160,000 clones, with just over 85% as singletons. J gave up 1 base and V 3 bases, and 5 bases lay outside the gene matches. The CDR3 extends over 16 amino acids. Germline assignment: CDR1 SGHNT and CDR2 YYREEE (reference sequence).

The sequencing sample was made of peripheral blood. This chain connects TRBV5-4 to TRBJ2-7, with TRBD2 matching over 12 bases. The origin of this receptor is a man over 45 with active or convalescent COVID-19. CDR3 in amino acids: CASSWAGTSGSYEQYF. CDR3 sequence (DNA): TGTGCCAGCAGCTGGGCGGGGACTAGCGGGTCCTACGAGCAGTACTTC.